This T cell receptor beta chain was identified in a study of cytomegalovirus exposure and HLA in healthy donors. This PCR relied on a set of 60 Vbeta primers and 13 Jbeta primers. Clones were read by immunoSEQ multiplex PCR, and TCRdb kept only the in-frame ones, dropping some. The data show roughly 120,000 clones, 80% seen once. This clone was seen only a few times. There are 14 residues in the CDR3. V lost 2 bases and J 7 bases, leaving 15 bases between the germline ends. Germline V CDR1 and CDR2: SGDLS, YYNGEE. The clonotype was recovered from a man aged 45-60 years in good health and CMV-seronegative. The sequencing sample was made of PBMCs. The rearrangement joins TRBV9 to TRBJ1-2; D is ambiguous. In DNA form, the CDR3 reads TGTGCCAGCAGCGTGGCGGAACAAATCGGTGGCTACACCTTC. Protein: CASSVAEQIGGYTF.